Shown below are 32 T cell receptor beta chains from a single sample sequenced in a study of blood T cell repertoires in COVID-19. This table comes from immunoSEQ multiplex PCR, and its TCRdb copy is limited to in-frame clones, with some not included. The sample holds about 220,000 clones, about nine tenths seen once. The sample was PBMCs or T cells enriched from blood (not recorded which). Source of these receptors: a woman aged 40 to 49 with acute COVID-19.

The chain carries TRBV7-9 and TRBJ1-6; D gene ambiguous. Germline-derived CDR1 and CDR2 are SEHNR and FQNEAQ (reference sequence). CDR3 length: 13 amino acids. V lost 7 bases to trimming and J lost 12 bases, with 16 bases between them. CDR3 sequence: CASTPTGEGPLHF. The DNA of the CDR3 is TGTGCCAGCACCCCGACGGGAGAAGGACCCCTCCACTTT. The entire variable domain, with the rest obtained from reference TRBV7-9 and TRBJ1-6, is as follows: DTGVSQNPRHKITKRGQNVTFRCDPISEHNRLYWYRQTLGQGPEFLTYFQNEAQLEKSRLLSDRFSAERPKGSFSTLEIQRTEQGDSAMYLCASTPTGEGPLHFGNGTRLTVT.

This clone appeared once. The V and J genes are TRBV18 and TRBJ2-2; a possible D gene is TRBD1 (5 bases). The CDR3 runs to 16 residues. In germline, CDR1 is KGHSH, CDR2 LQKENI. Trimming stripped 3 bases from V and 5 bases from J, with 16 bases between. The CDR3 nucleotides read TGTGCCAGCTCACCGAAGAGGCAGGGTCGAACCGGGGAGCTGTTTTTT. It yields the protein CASSPKRQGRTGELFF.

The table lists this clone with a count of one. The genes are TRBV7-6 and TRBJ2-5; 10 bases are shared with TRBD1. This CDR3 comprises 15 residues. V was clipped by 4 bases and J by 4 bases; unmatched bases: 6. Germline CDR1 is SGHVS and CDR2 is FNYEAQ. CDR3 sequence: CASSSGTGATETQYF. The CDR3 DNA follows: TGTGCCAGCAGCTCCGGGACAGGGGCCACAGAGACCCAGTACTTC.

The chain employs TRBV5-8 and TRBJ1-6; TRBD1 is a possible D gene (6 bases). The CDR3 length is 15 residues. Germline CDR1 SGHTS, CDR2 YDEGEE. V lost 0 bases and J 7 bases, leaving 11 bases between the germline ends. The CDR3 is CASSLVRQGNSPLHF. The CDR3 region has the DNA TGTGCCAGCAGCTTGGTTCGGCAGGGGAATTCACCCCTCCACTTT.

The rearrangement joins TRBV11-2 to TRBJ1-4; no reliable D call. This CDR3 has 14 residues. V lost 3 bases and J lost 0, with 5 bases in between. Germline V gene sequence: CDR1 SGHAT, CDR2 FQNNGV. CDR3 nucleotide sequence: TGTGCCAGCAGCTTCTTCGCAACTAATGAAAAACTGTTTTTT. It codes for CASSFFATNEKLFF.

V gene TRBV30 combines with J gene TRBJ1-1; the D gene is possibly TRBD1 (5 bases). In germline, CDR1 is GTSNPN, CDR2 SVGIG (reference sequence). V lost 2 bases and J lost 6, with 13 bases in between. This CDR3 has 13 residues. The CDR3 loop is CAWSRAGKAEAFF. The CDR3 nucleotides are TGTGCCTGGAGTAGGGCAGGGAAAGCTGAAGCTTTCTTT.

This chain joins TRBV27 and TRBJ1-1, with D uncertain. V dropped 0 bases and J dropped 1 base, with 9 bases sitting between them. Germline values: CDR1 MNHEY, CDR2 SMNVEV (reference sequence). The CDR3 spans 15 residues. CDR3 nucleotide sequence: TGTGCCAGCAGTTTATCCGCGGGCGGGAACACTGAAGCTTTCTTT. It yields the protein CASSLSAGGNTEAFF.

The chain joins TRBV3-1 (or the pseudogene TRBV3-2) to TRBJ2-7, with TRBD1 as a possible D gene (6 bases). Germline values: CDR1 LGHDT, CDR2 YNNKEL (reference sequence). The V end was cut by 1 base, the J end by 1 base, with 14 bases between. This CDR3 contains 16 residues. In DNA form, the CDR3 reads TGTGCCAGCAGCCAAGTACCGCAGGGGTCTTCCTACGAGCAGTACTTC. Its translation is CASSQVPQGSSYEQYF.

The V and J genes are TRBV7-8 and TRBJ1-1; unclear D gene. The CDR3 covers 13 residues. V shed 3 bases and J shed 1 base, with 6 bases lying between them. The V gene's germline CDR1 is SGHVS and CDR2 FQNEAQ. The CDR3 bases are TGTGCCAGCAGCTTTCCGGGGAACACTGAAGCTTTCTTT. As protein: CASSFPGNTEAFF.

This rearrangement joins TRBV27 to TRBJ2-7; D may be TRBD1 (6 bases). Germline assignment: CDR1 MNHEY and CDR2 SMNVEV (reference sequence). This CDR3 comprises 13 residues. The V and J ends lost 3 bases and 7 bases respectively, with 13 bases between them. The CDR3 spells CASSFASGVEQYF. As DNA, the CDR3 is TGTGCCAGCAGTTTTGCCTCAGGGGTAGAGCAGTACTTC.

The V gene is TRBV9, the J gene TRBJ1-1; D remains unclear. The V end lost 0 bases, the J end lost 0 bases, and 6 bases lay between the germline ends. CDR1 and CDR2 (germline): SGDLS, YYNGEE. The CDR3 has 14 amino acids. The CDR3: CASSVGSVNTEAFF. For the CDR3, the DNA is TGTGCCAGCAGCGTAGGCAGCGTGAACACTGAAGCTTTCTTT.

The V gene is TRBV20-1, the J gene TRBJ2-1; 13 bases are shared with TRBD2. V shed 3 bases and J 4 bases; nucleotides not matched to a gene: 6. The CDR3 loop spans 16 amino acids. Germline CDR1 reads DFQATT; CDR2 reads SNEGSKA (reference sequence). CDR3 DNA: TGCAGTGCTAGTGGACTAGCGGGGGTAGTGTACAATGAGCAGTTCTTC. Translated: CSASGLAGVVYNEQFF.

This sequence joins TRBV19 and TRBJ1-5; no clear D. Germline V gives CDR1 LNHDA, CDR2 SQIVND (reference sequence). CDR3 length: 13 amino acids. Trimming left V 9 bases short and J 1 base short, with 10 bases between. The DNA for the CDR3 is TGTGCCAGCGGCGGTAGGAGCAATCAGCCCCAGCATTTT. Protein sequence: CASGGRSNQPQHF.

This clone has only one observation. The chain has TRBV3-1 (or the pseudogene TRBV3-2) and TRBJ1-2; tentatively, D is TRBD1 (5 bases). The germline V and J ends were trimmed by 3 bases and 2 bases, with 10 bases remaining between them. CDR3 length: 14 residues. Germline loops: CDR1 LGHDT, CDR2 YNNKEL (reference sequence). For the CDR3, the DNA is TGTGCCAGCAGCCAGGCAGGGTCAAACTATGGCTACACCTTC. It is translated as CASSQAGSNYGYTF.

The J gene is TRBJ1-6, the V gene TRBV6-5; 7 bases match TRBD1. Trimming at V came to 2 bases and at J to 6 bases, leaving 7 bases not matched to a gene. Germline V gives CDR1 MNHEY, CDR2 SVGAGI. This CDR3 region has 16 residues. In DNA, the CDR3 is TGTGCCAGCAGTTACGGAGGGGGCAGGGTTAATTCACCCCTCCACTTT. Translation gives CASSYGGGRVNSPLHF.

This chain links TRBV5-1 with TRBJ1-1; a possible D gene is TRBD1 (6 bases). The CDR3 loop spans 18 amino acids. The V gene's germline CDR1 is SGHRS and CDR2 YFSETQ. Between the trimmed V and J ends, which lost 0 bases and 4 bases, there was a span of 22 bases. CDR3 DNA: TGCGCCAGCAGCTTGGAAGCGGCAGGGGTTGGGAGAGGCACTGAAGCTTTCTTT. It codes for CASSLEAAGVGRGTEAFF.

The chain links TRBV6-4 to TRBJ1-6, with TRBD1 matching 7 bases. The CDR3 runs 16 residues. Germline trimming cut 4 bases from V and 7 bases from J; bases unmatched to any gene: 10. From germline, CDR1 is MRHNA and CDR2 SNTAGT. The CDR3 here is CASSANRGATNSPLHF. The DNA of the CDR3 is TGTGCCAGCAGTGCAAACAGGGGTGCAACAAATTCACCCCTCCACTTT.

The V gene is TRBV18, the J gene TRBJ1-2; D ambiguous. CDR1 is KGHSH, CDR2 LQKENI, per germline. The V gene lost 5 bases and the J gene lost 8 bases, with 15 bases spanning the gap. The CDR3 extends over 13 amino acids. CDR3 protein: CASSKREGGGYTF. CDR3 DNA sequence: TGTGCCAGCTCAAAACGGGAGGGCGGAGGCTACACCTTC.

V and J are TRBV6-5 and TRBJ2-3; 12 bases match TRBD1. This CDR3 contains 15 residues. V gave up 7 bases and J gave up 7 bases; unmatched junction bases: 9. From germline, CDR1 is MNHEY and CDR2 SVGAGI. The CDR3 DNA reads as TGTGCCAGCACACCGGGACAGGGGGCTGCACATACGCAGTATTTT. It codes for CASTPGQGAAHTQYF.

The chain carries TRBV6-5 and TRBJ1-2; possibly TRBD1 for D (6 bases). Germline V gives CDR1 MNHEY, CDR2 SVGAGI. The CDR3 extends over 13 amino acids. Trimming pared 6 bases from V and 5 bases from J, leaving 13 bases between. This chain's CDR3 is CASSGSDRYGYTF. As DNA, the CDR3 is TGTGCCAGCAGCGGATCGGACAGATATGGCTACACCTTC.

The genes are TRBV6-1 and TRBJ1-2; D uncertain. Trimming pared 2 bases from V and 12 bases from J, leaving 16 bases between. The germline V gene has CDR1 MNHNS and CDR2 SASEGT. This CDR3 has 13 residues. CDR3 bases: TGTGCCAGCAGTGAACATGGTCGAGGAGCCAACACCTTC. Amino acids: CASSEHGRGANTF.

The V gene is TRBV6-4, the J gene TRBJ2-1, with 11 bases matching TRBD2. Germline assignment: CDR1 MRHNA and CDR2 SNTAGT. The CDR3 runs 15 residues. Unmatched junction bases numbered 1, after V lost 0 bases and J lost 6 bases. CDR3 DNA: TGTGCCAGCAGTGACTCACTAGCGGGGGCCAATGAGCAGTTCTTC. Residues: CASSDSLAGANEQFF.

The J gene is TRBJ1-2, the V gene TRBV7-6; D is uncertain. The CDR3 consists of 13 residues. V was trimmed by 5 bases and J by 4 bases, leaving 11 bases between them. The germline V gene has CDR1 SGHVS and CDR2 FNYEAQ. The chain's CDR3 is CASSATGLYGYTF. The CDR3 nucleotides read TGTGCCAGCAGCGCTACCGGACTCTATGGCTACACCTTC. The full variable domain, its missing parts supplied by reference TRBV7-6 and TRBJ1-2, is GAGVSQSPRYKVTKRGQDVALRCDPISGHVSLYWYRQALGQGPEFLTYFNYEAQQDKSGLPNDRFSAERPEGSISTLTIQRTEQRDSAMYRCASSATGLYGYTFGSGTRLTVV.

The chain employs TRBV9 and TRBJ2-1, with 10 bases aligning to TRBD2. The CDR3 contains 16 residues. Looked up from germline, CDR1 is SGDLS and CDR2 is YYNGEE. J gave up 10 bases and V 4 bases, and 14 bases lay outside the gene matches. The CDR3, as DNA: TGTGCCAGCAGCCCACGGGGCAGCGGGGGGGCCGGGGAGCAGTTCTTC. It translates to CASSPRGSGGAGEQFF.

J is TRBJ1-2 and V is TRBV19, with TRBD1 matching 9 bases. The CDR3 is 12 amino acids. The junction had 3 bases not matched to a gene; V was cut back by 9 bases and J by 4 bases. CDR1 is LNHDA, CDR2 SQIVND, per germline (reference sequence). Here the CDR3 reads CASLGQGYGYTF. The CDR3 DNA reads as TGTGCCAGCCTGGGACAGGGCTATGGCTACACCTTC.

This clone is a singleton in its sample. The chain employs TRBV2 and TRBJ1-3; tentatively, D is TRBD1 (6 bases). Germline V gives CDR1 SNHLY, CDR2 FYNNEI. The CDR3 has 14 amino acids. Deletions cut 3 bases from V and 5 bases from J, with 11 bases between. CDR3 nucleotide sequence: TGTGCCAGCAGTGATGTGGGGGCAAGAAACACCATATATTTT. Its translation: CASSDVGARNTIYF. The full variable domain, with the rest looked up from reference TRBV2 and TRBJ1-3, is EPEVTQTPSHQVTQMGQEVILRCVPISNHLYFYWYRQILGQKVEFLVSFYNNEISEKSEIFDDQFSVERPDGSNFTLKIRSTKLEDSAMYFCASSDVGARNTIYFGEGSWLTVV.

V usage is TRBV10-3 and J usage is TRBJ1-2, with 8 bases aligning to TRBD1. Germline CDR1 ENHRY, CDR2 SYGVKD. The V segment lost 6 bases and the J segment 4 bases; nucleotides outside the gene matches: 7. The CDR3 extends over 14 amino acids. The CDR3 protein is CAIRGQVKGYGYTF. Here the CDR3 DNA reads TGTGCCATCAGGGGACAGGTAAAAGGCTATGGCTACACCTTC.

CDR3 in amino acids: CASSLVGQGGYTF. In DNA form, the CDR3 reads TGTGCCAGCAGCTTAGTAGGACAGGGTGGCTACACCTTC. This chain connects TRBV7-9 to TRBJ1-2, with TRBD1 matching over 8 bases. V was pared by 1 base and J by 7 bases, with 2 bases of the junction left unmatched. Per germline, CDR1 SEHNR and CDR2 FQNEAQ (reference sequence). The CDR3 is made up of 13 amino acids.

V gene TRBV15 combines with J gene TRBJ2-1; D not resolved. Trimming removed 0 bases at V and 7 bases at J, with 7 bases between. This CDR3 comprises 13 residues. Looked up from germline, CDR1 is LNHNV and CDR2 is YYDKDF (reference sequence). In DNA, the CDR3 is TGTGCCACCAGCAGAGATCGCGTGAATGAGCAGTTCTTC. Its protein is CATSRDRVNEQFF.

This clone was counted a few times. The CDR3 sequence: CASRPDTGVGDGYTF. The CDR3 DNA reads TGTGCCAGCAGACCCGATACTGGGGTGGGAGATGGCTACACCTTC. The gene calls are TRBV27 and TRBJ1-2; no clear D. Trimming left V 6 bases short and J 6 bases short, with 20 bases between. The germline CDR1 and CDR2 sequences are MNHEY and SMNVEV (reference sequence). The CDR3 extends over 15 amino acids.

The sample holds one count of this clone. The CDR3 DNA follows: TGTGCCAGCAGCTTAGCGGCGGGAATCTACGAGCAGTACGTC. Its protein product is CASSLAAGIYEQYV. V usage is TRBV11-1 and J usage is TRBJ2-7; D is perhaps TRBD2 (6 bases). Germline CDR1 SGHAT, CDR2 FQDESV (reference sequence). The CDR3 sequence is 14 residues long. The V end lost 0 bases, the J end lost 3 bases, and 9 bases lay between the germline ends.

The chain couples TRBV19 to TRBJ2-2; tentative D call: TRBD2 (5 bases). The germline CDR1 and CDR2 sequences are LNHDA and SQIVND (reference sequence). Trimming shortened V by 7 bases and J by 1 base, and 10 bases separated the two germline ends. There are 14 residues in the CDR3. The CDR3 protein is CASKAGLNTGELFF. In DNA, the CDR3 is TGTGCCAGTAAGGCGGGTCTGAACACCGGGGAGCTGTTTTTT.